This paragraph reports one TCR beta chain. The source of the sample is a study of OX40 agonist ivuxolimab in advanced cancers. Data came from immunoSEQ multiplex PCR; TCRdb stores just in-frame clones and leaves some out. The sample includes 30,000 to 45,000 clones, about 81% of them seen just once. This CDR3 contains 15 residues. From germline, CDR1 is MNHNS and CDR2 SASEGT. The V and J ends lost 0 bases and 7 bases, in that order; junction bases with no gene match: 4. The chain couples TRBV6-1 to TRBJ2-7, with 12 bases fitting TRBD2. The sequence was collected from an adult with an advanced solid tumor such as melanoma, head and neck, liver or kidney cancer. Sequences were derived from CD4+ or CD8+ T cells sorted from blood, sampled in a trial of the OX40 agonist ivuxolimab. The CDR3 DNA sequence: TGTGCCAGCAGTGAAGCGACTAGCGGGGGTTGGGAGCAGTACTTC. Amino acid sequence: CASSEATSGGWEQYF.